This T cell receptor (beta chain) was found in a study of T-cell memory formation after mild COVID-19. As for the study in general: TCR clusters were mostly donor specific.

Whole-study findings and limits: CD4/CD8 balance characterized clones contracting day 15 to 85, and CD4+ skew characterized later expanders.

The germline V gene has CDR1 SEHNR and CDR2 FQNEAQ (reference sequence). The CDR3 covers 16 residues. V lost 5 bases to trimming and J lost 5 bases; unmatched junction nucleotides: 11. TCR alpha and TCR beta cDNA libraries with sample barcodes and UMIs came from 5'RACE using constant-segment primers. TCRdb used MiXCR to reprocess the 5' RACE reads, holding one entry per CDR3 protein. The sample consists of about 560,000 distinct CDR3 sequences, roughly 17% of them appearing once. Notes on this clonotype: Its antigen is not identified.

Sequenced input: PBMCs or a T cell subset sorted from them (not recorded which). The sequence derives from an adult woman who had mild COVID-19 (a few samples of this study predate the infection). Cell type and time point are not known. The chain is built from TRBV7-9 and TRBJ2-5; 10 bases line up with TRBD2. The DNA for the CDR3 is TGTGCCAGCAGCCTGGGACTAGCGCCCCTTGGGGAGACCCAGTACTTC. Translating gives CASSLGLAPLGETQYF.